This T cell receptor (beta chain) was obtained from a study of blood T cells in healthy people across ages. Study information: Capture via template switching afforded approximately one barcoded beta molecule per two T cells.

It was ten milliliters of peripheral blood that were drawn from each donor. Deletions cut 0 bases from V and 5 bases from J, with 11 bases between. CDR1 is PRHDT, CDR2 FYEKMQ, per germline (reference sequence). CDR3 size: 15 residues. Study-wide results and limits: Whereas aged donors had fewer naive CD4+ cells, long-lived donors had more of them and higher diversity. The percentage of naive T cells correlated strongly with TCR beta diversity.

Remarks on this clonotype: As yet, its antigen is unknown.

A second PCR of about 6 to 11 cycles used a sample-barcoded 5' primer and a J-beta primer mix. TCRdb recomputed calls from the 5' RACE reads with MiXCR, one row per CDR3 protein. The sample has about 1.4 million distinct CDR3 sequences, 55% to 75% seen once. This chain links TRBV13 with TRBJ2-1; a weak D match, TRBD1 (5 bases). This clonotype originated in a man between 18 and 29 years old in good health. Sequenced sample: blood. The CDR3 bases are TGTGCCAGCAGCTTAGGCAGGCGACAGCACAATGAGCAGTTCTTC. It specifies CASSLGRRQHNEQFF.